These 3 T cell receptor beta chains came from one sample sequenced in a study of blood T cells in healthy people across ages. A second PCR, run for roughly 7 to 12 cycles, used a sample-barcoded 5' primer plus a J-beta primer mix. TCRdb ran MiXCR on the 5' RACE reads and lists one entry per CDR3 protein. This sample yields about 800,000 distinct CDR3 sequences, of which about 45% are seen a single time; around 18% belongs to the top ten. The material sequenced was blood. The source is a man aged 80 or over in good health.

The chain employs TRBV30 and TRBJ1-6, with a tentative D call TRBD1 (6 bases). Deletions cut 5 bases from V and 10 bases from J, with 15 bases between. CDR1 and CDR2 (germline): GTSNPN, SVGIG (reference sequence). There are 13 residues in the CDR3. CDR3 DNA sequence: TGTGCCTGGCGCCCTGGGGGCACATCACCCCTCCACTTT. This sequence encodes CAWRPGGTSPLHF.

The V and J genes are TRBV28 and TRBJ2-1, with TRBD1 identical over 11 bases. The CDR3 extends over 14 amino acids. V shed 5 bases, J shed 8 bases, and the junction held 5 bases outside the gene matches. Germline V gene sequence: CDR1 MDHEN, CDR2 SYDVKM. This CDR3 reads CASSQRTGGYEQFF. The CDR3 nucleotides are TGTGCCAGCAGTCAAAGGACAGGGGGCTATGAGCAGTTCTTC.

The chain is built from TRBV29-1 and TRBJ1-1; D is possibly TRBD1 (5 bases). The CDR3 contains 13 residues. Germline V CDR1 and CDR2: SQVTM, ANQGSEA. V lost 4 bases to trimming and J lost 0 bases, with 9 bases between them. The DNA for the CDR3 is TGCAGCGTTGGGGGCAGCCTGAACACTGAAGCTTTCTTT. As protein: CSVGGSLNTEAFF.